These 8 T cell receptor beta chains were all obtained from the same sample, sequenced in a study of T cells in Graves' hyperthyroidism and ophthalmopathy. Template material for amplifying TCR beta CDR3 regions consisted of RNA transcripts. The TCR CDR3 first-round RT-PCR relied on the HTBI primer set. TCRdb reprocessed the multiplex PCR reads via MiXCR and lists one record per CDR3 protein. The sample yields under 350,000 distinct CDR3 sequences, approximately 13% seen once. The sequenced material came from blood. These TCRs come from a woman aged 40 to 49 with Graves' hyperthyroidism.

At least ten counts were recorded for this clonotype. V is TRBV2 and J is TRBJ1-2; D may be TRBD1 (6 bases). This CDR3 is built from 13 residues. Trimming pared 7 bases from V and 6 bases from J, leaving 15 bases between. The germline gives CDR1 SNHLY, CDR2 FYNNEI. CDR3 in amino acids: CASTRDTLDGYTF. The DNA for the CDR3 is TGTGCCAGCACTCGGGACACCTTAGATGGCTACACCTTC.

The chain has TRBV20-1 and TRBJ2-1; D remains ambiguous. The germline V and J ends were trimmed by 0 bases and 5 bases, with 11 bases remaining between them. This CDR3 spans 14 amino acids. Germline V gene sequence: CDR1 DFQATT, CDR2 SNEGSKA (reference sequence). The CDR3, as DNA: TGCAGTGCTAGAGACAGACTGGGCCACAATGAGCAGTTCTTC. Translation gives CSARDRLGHNEQFF.

This clonotype was observed a few times. This chain uses TRBV14 with TRBJ1-2, with 10 bases fitting TRBD1. This CDR3 region has 12 residues. After removal of 5 bases from V and 14 bases from J, the junction contained 8 bases not matched to a gene. Germline V gene data show CDR1 as SGHDN and CDR2 as FVKESK. In nucleotides, the CDR3 is TGTGCCAGCAGCTTCGACAGGGGGCGGCAGACCTTC. Translating gives CASSFDRGRQTF.

Ten or more counts support this clonotype. V is TRBV30 and J is TRBJ2-1; the D gene is possibly TRBD1 (6 bases). V lost 3 bases and J 8 bases, leaving 14 bases between the germline ends. Germline CDR1 reads GTSNPN; CDR2 reads SVGIG (reference sequence). This CDR3 is 13 amino acids long. The CDR3 is CAWRLHPGDEQFF. The CDR3 DNA follows: TGTGCCTGGAGACTCCACCCAGGGGATGAGCAGTTCTTC.

This clonotype was counted at least ten times. This chain joins TRBV12-5 and TRBJ1-5, with D unclear. CDR1 and CDR2 from the germline V gene are LGHNT and FRNRAP. Between the trimmed V and J ends, which lost 5 bases and 0 bases, there was a span of 11 bases. The CDR3 covers 15 residues. The chain's CDR3 is CASGPGEFSNQPQHF. The CDR3 coding sequence is TGTGCTAGTGGTCCGGGAGAATTTAGCAATCAGCCCCAGCATTTT.

This clonotype was counted many times. This chain links TRBV6-1 with TRBJ1-5; tentatively, D is TRBD1 (5 bases). CDR1 and CDR2 (germline): MNHNS, SASEGT. Trimming removed 1 base at V and 7 bases at J, with 14 bases between. The CDR3 consists of 15 residues. The CDR3 region is CASSEDREGFQPQHF. DNA for the CDR3: TGTGCCAGCAGTGAAGATCGTGAGGGGTTCCAGCCCCAGCATTTT.

This clonotype was detected ten times or more. The V call is TRBV2, the J call TRBJ1-4; D is uncertain. Germline assignment: CDR1 SNHLY and CDR2 FYNNEI. V was cut by 2 bases and J by 2 bases, with 9 bases left in between. The CDR3 length is 15 residues. CDR3 DNA: TGTGCCAGCAGTGAAAGGACTGCCACTAATGAAAAACTGTTTTTT. Residues: CASSERTATNEKLFF.

This clonotype was seen many times. This chain links TRBV12-3 or TRBV12-4 with TRBJ2-2, with D tentatively TRBD2 (6 bases). V lost 6 bases and J lost 4, with 21 bases in between. This CDR3 is 17 amino acids long. For the CDR3, the DNA is TGTGCCAGCAGCCGCCGTCTGGGAGGAATTGGCACCGGGGAGCTGTTTTTT. Translation: CASSRRLGGIGTGELFF.